Listed below are T cell receptor beta chains from one sample, sequenced in a study of blood T cell repertoires in COVID-19. Produced via immunoSEQ multiplex PCR; TCRdb's table is partial and in-frame only. The sample lists about 200,000 clones, around 85% occurring once. The sequenced material came from PBMCs or T cells enriched from blood (not recorded which). The receptor source for this set is a woman aged 40 to 50 with acute COVID-19. Each CDR3 is given without its conserved first and last residue.

j_call	v_call	cdr3_aa
TRBJ1-2	TRBV27	ASSLREGYGYT
TRBJ2-5	TRBV7-3	ASSRLGGETQY
TRBJ2-5	TRBV5-1	ASSLEPVAETQY
TRBJ1-3	TRBV13	ASSLRGGTIY
TRBJ1-2	TRBV6-5	ASSYTQRGGGYGYT
TRBJ2-3	TRBV11-2	ASSHATTGRGVTDTQY
TRBJ1-1	TRBV6-6	ASSPIGRDTEAF
TRBJ2-1	TRBV23-1	ASSQSAGGKRNEQF
TRBJ2-1	TRBV5-1	ASSLRAGDYNEQF
TRBJ2-7	TRBV19	ASSIEGGTGTYEQY
TRBJ1-1	TRBV3-1/TRBV3-2	ASSEGHLNTEAF
TRBJ2-2	TRBV9	ASSVGGAIGSANTGELF
TRBJ1-1	TRBV18	ASSRDRYTEAF
TRBJ2-2	TRBV27	ATRTGAHTGELF
TRBJ2-6	TRBV18	ASSPPLASGANVLT
TRBJ2-3	TRBV12-5	ASGPTSGRVPDTQY
TRBJ2-1	TRBV6-1	ASNLIYGGEQF
TRBJ2-2	TRBV7-9	ASSFSRGRNGELF
TRBJ2-2	TRBV24-1	ATEMRAATGELF
TRBJ2-5	TRBV5-1	ASSLGTGLETQY
TRBJ2-3	TRBV6-5	ASSWTSWTDTQY
TRBJ2-7	TRBV27	ASSLTGWDSYEQY
TRBJ2-1	TRBV3-1/TRBV3-2	ASSLGLAGYNEQF
TRBJ2-3	TRBV6-4	ASSWTALGTDTQY